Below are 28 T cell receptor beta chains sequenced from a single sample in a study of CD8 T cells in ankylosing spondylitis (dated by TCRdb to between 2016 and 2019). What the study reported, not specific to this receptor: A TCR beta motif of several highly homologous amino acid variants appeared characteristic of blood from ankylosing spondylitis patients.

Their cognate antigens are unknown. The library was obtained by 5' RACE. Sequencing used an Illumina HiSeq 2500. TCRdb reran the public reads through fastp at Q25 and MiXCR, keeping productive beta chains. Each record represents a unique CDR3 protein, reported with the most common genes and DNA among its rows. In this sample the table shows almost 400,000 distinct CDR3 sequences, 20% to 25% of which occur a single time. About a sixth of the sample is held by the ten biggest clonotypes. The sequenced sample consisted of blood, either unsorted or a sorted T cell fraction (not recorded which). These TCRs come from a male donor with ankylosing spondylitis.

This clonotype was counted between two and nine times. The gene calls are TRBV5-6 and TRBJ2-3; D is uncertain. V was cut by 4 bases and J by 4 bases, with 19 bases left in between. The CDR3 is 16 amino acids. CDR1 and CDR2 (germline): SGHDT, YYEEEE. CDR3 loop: CASSSTKRSPADTQYF. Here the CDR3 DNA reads TGTGCCAGCAGCAGTACCAAACGATCGCCCGCAGATACGCAGTATTTT.

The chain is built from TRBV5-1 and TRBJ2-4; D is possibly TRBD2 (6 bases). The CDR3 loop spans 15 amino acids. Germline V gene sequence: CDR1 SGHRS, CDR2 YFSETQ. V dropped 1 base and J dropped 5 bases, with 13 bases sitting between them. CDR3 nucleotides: TGCGCCAGCAGCTTGTCCCGCGGGAACGAAAACATTCAGTACTTC. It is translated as CASSLSRGNENIQYF.

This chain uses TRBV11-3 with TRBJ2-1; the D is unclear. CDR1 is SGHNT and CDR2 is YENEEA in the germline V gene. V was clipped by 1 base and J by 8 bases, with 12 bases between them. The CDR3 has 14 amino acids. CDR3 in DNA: TGTGCCAGCAGCTTAGTTGGGGAAGCAGATGAGCAGTTCTTC. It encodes CASSLVGEADEQFF.

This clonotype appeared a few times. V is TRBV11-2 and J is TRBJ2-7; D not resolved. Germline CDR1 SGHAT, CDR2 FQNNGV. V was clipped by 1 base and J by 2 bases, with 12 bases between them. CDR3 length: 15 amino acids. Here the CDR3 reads CASSLGPGSPYEQYF. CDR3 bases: TGTGCCAGCAGCTTAGGTCCAGGTTCCCCCTACGAGCAGTACTTC.

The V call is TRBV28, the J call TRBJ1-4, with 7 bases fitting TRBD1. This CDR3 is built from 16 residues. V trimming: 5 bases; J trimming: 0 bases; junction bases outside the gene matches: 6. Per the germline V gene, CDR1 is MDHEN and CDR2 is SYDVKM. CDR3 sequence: CASSHWTGSTNEKLFF. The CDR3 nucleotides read TGTGCCAGCAGTCACTGGACAGGATCAACTAATGAAAAACTGTTTTTT.

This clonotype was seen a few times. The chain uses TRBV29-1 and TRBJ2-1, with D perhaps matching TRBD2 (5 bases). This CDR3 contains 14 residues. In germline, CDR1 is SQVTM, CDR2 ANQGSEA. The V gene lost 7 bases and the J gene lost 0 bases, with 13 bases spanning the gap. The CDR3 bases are TGCAGCGGCTGCGGGTGGAGCTCCTACAATGAGCAGTTCTTC. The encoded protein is CSGCGWSSYNEQFF.

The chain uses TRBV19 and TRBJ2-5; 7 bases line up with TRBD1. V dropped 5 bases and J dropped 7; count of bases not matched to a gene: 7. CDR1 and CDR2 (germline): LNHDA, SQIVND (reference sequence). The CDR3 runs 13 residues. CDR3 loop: CASSFTGARTQYF. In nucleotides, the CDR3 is TGTGCCAGTAGTTTCACAGGGGCCCGGACCCAGTACTTC.

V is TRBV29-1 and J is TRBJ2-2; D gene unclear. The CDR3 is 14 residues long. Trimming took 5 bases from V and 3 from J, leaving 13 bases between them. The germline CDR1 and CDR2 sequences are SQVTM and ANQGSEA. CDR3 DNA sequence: TGCAGCGTTTTCCGGCAGGCGGACACCGGGGAGCTGTTTTTT. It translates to CSVFRQADTGELFF.

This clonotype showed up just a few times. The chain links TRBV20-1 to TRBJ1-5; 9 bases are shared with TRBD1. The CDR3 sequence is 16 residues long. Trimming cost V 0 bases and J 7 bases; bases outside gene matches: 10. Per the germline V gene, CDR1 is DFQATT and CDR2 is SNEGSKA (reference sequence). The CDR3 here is CSARDPTGQGGQPQHF. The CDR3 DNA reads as TGCAGTGCTAGAGATCCTACGGGACAGGGTGGGCAGCCCCAGCATTTT.

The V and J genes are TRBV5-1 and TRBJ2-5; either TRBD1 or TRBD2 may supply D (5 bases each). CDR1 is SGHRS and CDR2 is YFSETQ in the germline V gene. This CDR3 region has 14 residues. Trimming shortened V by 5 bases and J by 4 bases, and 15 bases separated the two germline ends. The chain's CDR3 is CASRSGAGGETQYF. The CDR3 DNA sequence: TGCGCCAGCAGATCCGGGGCTGGAGGAGAGACCCAGTACTTC.

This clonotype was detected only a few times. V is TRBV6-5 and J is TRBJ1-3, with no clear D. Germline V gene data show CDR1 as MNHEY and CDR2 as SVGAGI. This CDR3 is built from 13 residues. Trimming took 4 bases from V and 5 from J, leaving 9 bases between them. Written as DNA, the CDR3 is TGTGCCAGCAGTTCCGGGGTGAGAAACACCATATATTTT. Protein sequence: CASSSGVRNTIYF.

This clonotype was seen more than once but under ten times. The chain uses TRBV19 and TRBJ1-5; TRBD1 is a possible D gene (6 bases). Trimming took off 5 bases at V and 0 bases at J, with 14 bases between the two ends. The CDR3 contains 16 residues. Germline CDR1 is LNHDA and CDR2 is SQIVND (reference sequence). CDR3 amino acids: CASSLLGTSSNQPQHF. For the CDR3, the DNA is TGTGCCAGTAGTCTGTTAGGGACAAGTAGCAATCAGCCCCAGCATTTT.

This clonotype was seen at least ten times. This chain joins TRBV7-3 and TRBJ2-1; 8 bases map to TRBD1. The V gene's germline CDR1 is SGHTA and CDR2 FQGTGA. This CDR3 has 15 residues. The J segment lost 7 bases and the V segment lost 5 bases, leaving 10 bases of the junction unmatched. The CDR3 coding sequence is TGTGCCAGCAGCCCCGACAGGGGCGTTGAGAATGAGCAGTTCTTC. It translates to CASSPDRGVENEQFF.

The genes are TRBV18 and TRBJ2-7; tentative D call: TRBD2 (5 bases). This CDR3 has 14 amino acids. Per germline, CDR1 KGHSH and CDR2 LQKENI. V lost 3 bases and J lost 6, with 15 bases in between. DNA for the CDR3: TGTGCCAGCTCACCGTCAGGCAGAGGGATCGAGCAGTACTTC. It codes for CASSPSGRGIEQYF.

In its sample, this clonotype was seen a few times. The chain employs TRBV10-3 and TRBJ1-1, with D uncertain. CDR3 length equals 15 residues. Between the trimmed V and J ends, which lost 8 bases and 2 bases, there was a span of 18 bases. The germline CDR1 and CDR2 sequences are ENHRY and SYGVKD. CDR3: CAIAPRPGGNTEAFF. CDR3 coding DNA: TGTGCCATCGCCCCGCGGCCGGGTGGTAACACTGAAGCTTTCTTT.

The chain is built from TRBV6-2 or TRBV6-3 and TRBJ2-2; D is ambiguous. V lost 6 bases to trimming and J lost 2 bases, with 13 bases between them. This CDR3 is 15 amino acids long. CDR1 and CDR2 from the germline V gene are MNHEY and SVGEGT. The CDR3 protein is CASSLGKFNTGELFF. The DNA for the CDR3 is TGTGCCAGCAGCCTAGGGAAGTTCAACACCGGGGAGCTGTTTTTT.

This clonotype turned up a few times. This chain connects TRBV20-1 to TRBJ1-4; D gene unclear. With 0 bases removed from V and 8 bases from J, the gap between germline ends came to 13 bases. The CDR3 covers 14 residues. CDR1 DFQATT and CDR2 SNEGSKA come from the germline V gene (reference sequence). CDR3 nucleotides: TGCAGTGCTAGAGATCGTACTAACCCCGAAAAACTGTTTTTT. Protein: CSARDRTNPEKLFF.

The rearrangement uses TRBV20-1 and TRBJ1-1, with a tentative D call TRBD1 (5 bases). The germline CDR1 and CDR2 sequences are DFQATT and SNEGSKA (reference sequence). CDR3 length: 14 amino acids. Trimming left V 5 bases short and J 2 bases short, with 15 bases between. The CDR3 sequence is CSADRRGANTEAFF. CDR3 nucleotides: TGCAGTGCTGACCGGCGGGGCGCAAACACTGAAGCTTTCTTT.

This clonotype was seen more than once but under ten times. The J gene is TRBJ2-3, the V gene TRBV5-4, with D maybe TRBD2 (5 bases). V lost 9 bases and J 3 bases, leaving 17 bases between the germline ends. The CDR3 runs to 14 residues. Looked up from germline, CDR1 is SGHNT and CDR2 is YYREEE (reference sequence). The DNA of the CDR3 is TGTGCCACCCGTGAGGAGGTATCGACAGATACGCAGTATTTT. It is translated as CATREEVSTDTQYF.

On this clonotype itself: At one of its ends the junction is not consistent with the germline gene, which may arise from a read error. This CDR3 is CSAVPPGGSTIYF. The CDR3 DNA reads as TGCAGTGCCGTCCCCCCCGGGGGAAGCACCATATATTTT. The chain links TRBV20-1 to TRBJ1-3; tentative D call: TRBD1 (5 bases). Germline V lookup: CDR1 DFQATT, CDR2 SNEGSKA (reference sequence). The CDR3 is made up of 13 amino acids.

CDR3 sequence reads: CASSSQGGVEVFDNSPLHF. CDR3 DNA sequence: TGTGCCAGCAGTTCGCAGGGAGGGGTCGAGGTTTTCGATAATTCACCCCTCCACTTT. The rearrangement links TRBV6-5 to TRBJ1-6; maybe TRBD1 (5 bases). V was shortened by 4 bases and J by 5 bases, with 24 bases between the two germline ends. The CDR3 sequence is 19 residues long. Germline CDR1 MNHEY, CDR2 SVGAGI.

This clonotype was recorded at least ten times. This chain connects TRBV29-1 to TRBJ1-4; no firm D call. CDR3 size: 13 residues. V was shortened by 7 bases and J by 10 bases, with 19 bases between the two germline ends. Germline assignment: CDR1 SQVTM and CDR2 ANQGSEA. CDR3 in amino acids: CSAKFVEGGKLFF. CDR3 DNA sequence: TGCAGCGCTAAGTTCGTGGAGGGAGGAAAACTGTTTTTT.

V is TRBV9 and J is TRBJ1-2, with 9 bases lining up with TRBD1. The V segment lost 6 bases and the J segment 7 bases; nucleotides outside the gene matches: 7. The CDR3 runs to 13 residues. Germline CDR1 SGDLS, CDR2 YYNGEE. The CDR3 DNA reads TGTGCCAGCAATCCACAGGGGGCGGGTGGCTACACCTTC. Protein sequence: CASNPQGAGGYTF.

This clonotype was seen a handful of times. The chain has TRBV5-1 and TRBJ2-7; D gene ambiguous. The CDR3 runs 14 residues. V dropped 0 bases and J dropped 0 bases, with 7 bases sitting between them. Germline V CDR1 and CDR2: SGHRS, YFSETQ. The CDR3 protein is CASSLEGGSYEQYF. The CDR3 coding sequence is TGCGCCAGCAGCTTGGAGGGCGGCTCCTACGAGCAGTACTTC.

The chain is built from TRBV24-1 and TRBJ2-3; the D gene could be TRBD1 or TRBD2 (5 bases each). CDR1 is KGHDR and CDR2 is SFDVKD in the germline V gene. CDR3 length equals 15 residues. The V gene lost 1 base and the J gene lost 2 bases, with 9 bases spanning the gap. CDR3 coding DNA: TGTGCCACCAGTGATTTCGACGGGACCACAGATACGCAGTATTTT. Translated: CATSDFDGTTDTQYF.

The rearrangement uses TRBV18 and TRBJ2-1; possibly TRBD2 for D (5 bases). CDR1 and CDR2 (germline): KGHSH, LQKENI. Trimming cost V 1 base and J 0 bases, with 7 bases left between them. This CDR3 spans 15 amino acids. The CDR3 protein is CASSPRLSSYNEQFF. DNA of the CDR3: TGTGCCAGCTCACCACGACTAAGCTCCTACAATGAGCAGTTCTTC. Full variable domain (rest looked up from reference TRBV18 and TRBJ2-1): NAGVMQNPRHLVRRRGQEARLRCSPMKGHSHVYWYRQLPEEGLKFMVYLQKENIIDESGMPKERFSAEFPKEGPSILRIQQVVRGDSAAYFCASSPRLSSYNEQFFGPGTRLTVL.

CDR3 sequence reads: CASSVRQTTDTQYF. Here the CDR3 DNA reads TGTGCCAGCAGTGTGAGACAGACCACAGATACGCAGTATTTT. This sequence joins TRBV2 and TRBJ2-3; a weak D match, TRBD1 (5 bases). V lost 4 bases and J 2 bases, leaving 10 bases between the germline ends. Germline V gene sequence: CDR1 SNHLY, CDR2 FYNNEI. The CDR3 contains 14 residues.

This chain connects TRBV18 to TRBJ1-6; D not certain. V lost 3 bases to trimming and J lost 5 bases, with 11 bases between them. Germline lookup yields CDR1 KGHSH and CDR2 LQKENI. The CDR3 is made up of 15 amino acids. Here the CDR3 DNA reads TGTGCCAGCTCACCTCGGCAGACGAATAATTCACCCCTCCACTTT. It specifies CASSPRQTNNSPLHF.